This entry lists 21 T cell receptor beta chains sequenced from one sample in a study of OX40 agonist ivuxolimab in advanced cancers. Assay used: immunoSEQ multiplex PCR; TCRdb lists only in-frame clones, some missing. The sample lists 72,000 or so clones, around 90% occurring once. Sequenced here: CD4+ or CD8+ T cells sorted from blood, sampled in a trial of the OX40 agonist ivuxolimab. The receptors derive from an adult with an advanced solid tumor such as melanoma, head and neck, liver or kidney cancer.

The rearrangement uses TRBV30 and TRBJ2-1; D may correspond to TRBD1 or TRBD2 (5 bases each). V lost 4 bases and J lost 7, with 17 bases in between. This CDR3 spans 14 amino acids. Germline V CDR1 and CDR2: GTSNPN, SVGIG (reference sequence). The CDR3 region is CAWKFGAYKNEQFF. The CDR3 DNA follows: TGTGCCTGGAAATTCGGGGCGTACAAGAATGAGCAGTTCTTC.

This CDR3 reads CAWSRGQGVTEAFF. For the CDR3, the DNA is TGTGCCTGGAGCCGAGGACAGGGGGTCACTGAAGCTTTCTTT. The V and J genes are TRBV30 and TRBJ1-1; TRBD1 matches 10 bases. Germline lookup yields CDR1 GTSNPN and CDR2 SVGIG (reference sequence). Germline trimming cut 3 bases from V and 4 bases from J; bases unmatched to any gene: 5. The CDR3 totals 14 residues. Supplemented by reference TRBV30 and TRBJ1-1, the full variable domain reads SQTIHQWPATLVQPVGSPLSLECTVEGTSNPNLYWYRQAAGRGLQLLFYSVGIGQISSEVPQNLSASRPQDRQFILSSKKLLLSDSGFYLCAWSRGQGVTEAFFGQGTRLTVV.

The chain couples TRBV5-1 to TRBJ2-1, with 9 bases fitting TRBD2. Germline CDR1 SGHRS, CDR2 YFSETQ. The V and J ends lost 4 bases and 4 bases, in that order; junction bases with no gene match: 9. The CDR3 has 16 amino acids. CDR3 in amino acids: CASSPPGLAGYNEQFF. Written as DNA, the CDR3 is TGCGCCAGCAGCCCCCCTGGGCTAGCGGGGTACAATGAGCAGTTCTTC.

The chain employs TRBV2 and TRBJ2-1; TRBD1 aligns across 8 bases. CDR3 size: 15 residues. V was clipped by 6 bases and J by 12 bases; unmatched bases: 16. Germline V gives CDR1 SNHLY, CDR2 FYNNEI. CDR3 coding DNA: TGTGCCAGCAGCCTCAGGGGGCTCACTTCTCATTTGCAGTTCTTC. Its protein is CASSLRGLTSHLQFF.

The V call is TRBV5-6, the J call TRBJ2-1; 9 nucleotides line up with TRBD2. Germline V gene lookup returns CDR1 SGHDT and CDR2 YYEEEE. V lost 2 bases and J lost 7; bases outside the gene matches: 4. The CDR3 consists of 14 residues. The chain's CDR3 is CASSFLTSGNEQFF. The CDR3 DNA reads as TGTGCCAGCAGCTTCCTCACTAGCGGGAATGAGCAGTTCTTC.

V usage is TRBV2 and J usage is TRBJ1-3; a possible D gene is TRBD1 (5 bases). Germline V gene data show CDR1 as SNHLY and CDR2 as FYNNEI. V was pared by 4 bases and J by 4 bases, with 17 bases between. This CDR3 has 16 amino acids. The CDR3 region is CASSVGRAYSGNTIYF. In nucleotides, the CDR3 is TGTGCCAGCAGTGTCGGCAGGGCTTACTCCGGAAACACCATATATTTT.

J is TRBJ1-1 and V is TRBV7-2, with unresolved D. V lost 5 bases to trimming and J lost 2 bases, with 3 bases between them. The CDR3 has 11 residues. Germline lookup yields CDR1 SGHTA and CDR2 FQGNSA. Here the CDR3 DNA reads TGTGCCAGCAGCCGTAACACTGAAGCTTTCTTT. Encoded protein: CASSRNTEAFF.

This chain connects TRBV19 to TRBJ2-7; 7 bases are a match to TRBD2. Germline-derived CDR1 and CDR2 are LNHDA and SQIVND (reference sequence). V shed 5 bases and J 1 base; nucleotides not matched to a gene: 5. This CDR3 is built from 14 residues. The CDR3 loop reads CASSETGGSYEQYF. The CDR3 region has the DNA TGTGCCAGTAGTGAGACGGGGGGTTCCTACGAGCAGTACTTC.

J is TRBJ2-5 and V is TRBV5-4; D tentatively fits TRBD1 or TRBD2 (6 bases each). Trimming took off 1 base at V and 2 bases at J, with 12 bases between the two ends. CDR3 length equals 15 residues. Germline values: CDR1 SGHNT, CDR2 YYREEE (reference sequence). The CDR3 loop reads CASSLFTGAQETQYF. Here the CDR3 DNA reads TGTGCCAGCAGCTTGTTTACGGGGGCTCAAGAGACCCAGTACTTC. The variable domain in full, with the rest retrieved from reference TRBV5-4 and TRBJ2-5, is ETGVTQSPTHLIKTRGQQVTLRCSSQSGHNTVSWYQQALGQGPQFIFQYYREEENGRGNFPPRFSGLQFPNYSSELNVNALELDDSALYLCASSLFTGAQETQYFGPGTRLLVL.

This clone was counted only a few times. The chain joins TRBV7-6 to TRBJ1-4, with 7 bases aligning to TRBD1. The CDR3 is 15 residues long. With V trimmed by 5 bases and J by 7 bases, 10 bases remained unmatched. In germline, CDR1 is SGHVS, CDR2 FNYEAQ. The CDR3: CASSLRTGEGEKLFF. The CDR3 DNA reads TGTGCCAGCAGCCTTCGGACAGGCGAGGGTGAAAAACTGTTTTTT.

This chain connects TRBV18 to TRBJ2-2; 8 positions agree with TRBD2. The V segment lost 2 bases and the J segment 6 bases; nucleotides outside the gene matches: 8. Germline values: CDR1 KGHSH, CDR2 LQKENI. The CDR3 is made up of 16 amino acids. The CDR3 DNA sequence: TGTGCCAGCTCACCAATAAGGACTAGCCGCCCCGGGGAGCTGTTTTTT. Translation gives CASSPIRTSRPGELFF.

The rearrangement uses TRBV14 and TRBJ2-1, with 9 nucleotides matching TRBD1. From germline, CDR1 is SGHDN and CDR2 FVKESK. This CDR3 comprises 17 residues. The ends lost 4 bases at V and 7 bases at J; junction bases unmatched: 14. CDR3 coding DNA: TGTGCCAGCAGCCCCGATCCCGGACAGGGGTGGAGGAATGAGCAGTTCTTC. Amino acids: CASSPDPGQGWRNEQFF. Supplemented by reference TRBV14 and TRBJ2-1, the full variable domain reads EAGVTQFPSHSVIEKGQTVTLRCDPISGHDNLYWYRRVMGKEIKFLLHFVKESKQDESGMPNNRFLAERTGGTYSTLKVQPAELEDSGVYFCASSPDPGQGWRNEQFFGPGTRLTVL.

Only one count was recorded for this clone. V usage is TRBV18 and J usage is TRBJ2-1, with 8 bases aligning to TRBD2. Germline V gene sequence: CDR1 KGHSH, CDR2 LQKENI. The V and J ends lost 1 base and 3 bases, in that order; junction bases with no gene match: 5. The CDR3 is 16 amino acids. CDR3 in DNA: TGTGCCAGCTCACCACAGGGCGGGAGGAACTACAATGAGCAGTTCTTC. Protein product: CASSPQGGRNYNEQFF.

This clone has only one observation. In DNA, the CDR3 is TGTGCCAGCAGCTTATTGGACAGGGGTGGCACTGAAGCTTTCTTT. Translated: CASSLLDRGGTEAFF. The chain carries TRBV6-1 and TRBJ1-1, with 9 bases identical to TRBD1. CDR3 length equals 15 residues. The trim removed 6 bases at V and 4 bases at J, leaving 9 bases unmatched. Germline lookup yields CDR1 MNHNS and CDR2 SASEGT.

J is TRBJ2-2 and V is TRBV7-8; 7 bases agree with TRBD2. J was trimmed by 7 bases and V by 5 bases; bases with no gene match: 10. This CDR3 is 15 amino acids long. Germline V CDR1 and CDR2: SGHVS, FQNEAQ. The CDR3 bases are TGTGCCAGCAGCCCGGCGGGGCGGGGGAGCGGGGAGCTGTTTTTT. Encoded protein: CASSPAGRGSGELFF.

This sequence joins TRBV10-1 and TRBJ2-7; the D gene is possibly TRBD1 (6 bases). The V end lost 6 bases, the J end lost 3 bases, and 18 bases lay between the germline ends. The germline V gene has CDR1 WNHNN and CDR2 SYGVQD (reference sequence). The CDR3 loop spans 15 amino acids. Here the CDR3 reads CASRPTEGGHYEQYF. The CDR3 DNA reads as TGCGCCAGCAGACCCACTGAAGGGGGACACTACGAGCAGTACTTC.

The chain joins TRBV21-1 to TRBJ2-2; the table's D call, TRBD2, was not checked against the DNA. TRBV21-1 is deemed a pseudogene. The CDR3 extends over 16 amino acids. CDR3 sequence: CASSSRGSRNTGELFF. CDR3 DNA sequence: TGTGCCAGCAGCTCCCGGGGTAGCAGGAACACCGGGGAGCTGTTTTTT.

The rearrangement links TRBV6-6 to TRBJ1-2; 8 nucleotides match TRBD1. Germline loops: CDR1 MNHNY, CDR2 SVGAGI (reference sequence). The CDR3 has 13 amino acids. V lost 5 bases to trimming and J lost 4 bases; unmatched junction nucleotides: 3. The CDR3 reads CASSQGASYGYTF. The CDR3 DNA is TGTGCCAGCAGTCAGGGGGCAAGCTATGGCTACACCTTC.

The J gene is TRBJ2-7, the V gene TRBV6-6; 11 nucleotides match TRBD1. Germline CDR1 and CDR2: MNHNY and SVGAGI (reference sequence). After removal of 2 bases from V and 3 bases from J, the junction contained 3 bases not matched to a gene. This CDR3 has 15 amino acids. Here the CDR3 reads CASSYRDRGFYEQYF. The CDR3, as DNA: TGTGCCAGCAGTTACAGGGACAGGGGGTTCTACGAGCAGTACTTC.

The chain joins TRBV15 to TRBJ2-1, with D possibly TRBD1 on 6 matching bases. The CDR3 is made up of 14 amino acids. Germline CDR1 is LNHNV and CDR2 is YYDKDF (reference sequence). Trimming cost V 0 bases and J 5 bases, with 8 bases left between them. The CDR3 protein is CATSREDSNNEQFF. DNA of the CDR3: TGTGCCACCAGCAGAGAGGACAGCAACAATGAGCAGTTCTTC. The entire variable domain, with the rest obtained from reference TRBV15 and TRBJ2-1, is as follows: DAMVIQNPRYQVTQFGKPVTLSCSQTLNHNVMYWYQQKSSQAPKLLFHYYDKDFNNEADTPDNFQSRRPNTSFCFLDIRSPGLGDTAMYLCATSREDSNNEQFFGPGTRLTVL.

The rearrangement joins TRBV5-6 to TRBJ2-1; D is unclear. CDR1 SGHDT and CDR2 YYEEEE come from the germline V gene. The CDR3 spans 11 residues. Trimming took 2 bases from V and 6 from J, leaving 3 bases between them. DNA of the CDR3: TGTGCCAGCAGCTTAATCAATGAGCAGTTCTTC. Protein product: CASSLINEQFF.